This TCR beta chain is drawn from a study of blood T cell repertoires in COVID-19. Study at large: Italy, Spain and the United States were the sources of the convalescent and acute COVID-19 samples. PBMCs, B-cell-depleted T cells, or T cells were the source of the cDNA or gDNA that made up the material.

This clone has a handful of counts. Repertoires were generated with immunoSEQ multiplex PCR, while TCRdb's copy carries only in-frame clones and drops some. The profile covers 330,000 or so clones, with over 80% appearing a single time and around 8.9% taken by the ten largest. Enrolled during active infection, Seattle patients were then followed longitudinally. This TCR derives from a young man with COVID-19, enrolled during active disease. Input material: peripheral blood.

The CDR3 DNA sequence: TGTGCCAGCAGCCAAGGATATGGCGGGAGGAACACCGGGGAGCTGTTTTTT. Protein: CASSQGYGGRNTGELFF. V usage is TRBV14 and J usage is TRBJ2-2, with 7 bases identical to TRBD2. Per germline, CDR1 SGHDN and CDR2 FVKESK. Trimming at V came to 1 base and at J to 1 base, leaving 6 bases not matched to a gene. This CDR3 spans 17 amino acids.